The clone carrying this T cell receptor (beta chain) was detected ten times or more. What it recognizes is unknown. TCRdb recomputed calls from the RACE reads with MiXCR, one row per CDR3 protein. The sample has roughly 86,000 distinct CDR3 sequences, more than 9% seen once. Time point given: patch test 1, 2 weeks after DPC sensitization. Treatment: therapeutic diphenylcyclopropenone sensitization with weekly scalp DPC. Those who donated were patients with alopecia, 18 to 70 years of age, and suitable for DPC. This sample is part of a study of human T cells and chemical hapten exposure. Whole-study results and caveats: With alopecia, donors may have immune responses unlike healthy people's.

CDR3 length: 13 amino acids. Trimming stripped 6 bases from V and 5 bases from J, with 10 bases between. The source is a man in his forties with alopecia areata. Some clones in this sample may be carry-over from other donors' samples. The genes are TRBV12-3 or TRBV12-4 and TRBJ2-2; D is uncertain. Material: whole blood, obtained in connection with sensitization to the hapten diphenylcyclopropenone (DPC). The CDR3 region is CASSPFGTGELFF. CDR3 bases: TGTGCCAGCAGCCCATTTGGAACCGGGGAGCTGTTTTTT.